This T cell receptor (beta chain) was recorded in a study of T cell responses to AZD1222 COVID-19 vaccine. From germline, CDR1 is SGHTA and CDR2 FQGTGA. The CDR3 consists of 14 residues. With 2 bases removed from V and 1 base from J, the gap between germline ends came to 8 bases. Repertoires were generated with immunoSEQ multiplex PCR, while TCRdb's copy carries only in-frame clones and drops some. The repertoire has tens of thousands of clones, around 80% of them found once; the top ten carry 15% to 20%. With respect to this clone: The antigen remains undetermined.

Analysis merged second doses at about 4 or about 12 weeks. Findings and limits, study-wide: With two AZD1222 doses given, Spike-specific TCR breadth and depth both rose.

This clonotype was sampled from an adult who received the AZD1222 COVID-19 vaccine. The specimen comprised peripheral blood, sampled 28 days after the second AZD1222 dose. The J gene is TRBJ1-1, the V gene TRBV7-3; possible D gene TRBD1, 5 bases. DNA of the CDR3: TGTGCCAGCAGCTTAGGGGGACCGAACACTGAAGCTTTCTTT. Translating gives CASSLGGPNTEAFF.